Listed here are 24 T cell receptor beta chains from one sample, sequenced in a study of post-analysis software for immune sequencing data. TCR beta cDNA libraries included unique molecular identifiers. MiXCR, run by TCRdb on the PCR reads, gives a single entry per CDR3 protein. The sample lists about 820,000 distinct CDR3 sequences, about 53% occurring once. Study findings and constraints: Elevated frequency relative to controls characterized several TRBV segments in patients, TRBV5-6, TRBV5-1 and TRBV20-1 among them.

Their recognized antigens are unknown. The sample was blood. The receptor source for this set is a girl aged 10-17 years with multiple sclerosis.

This chain connects TRBV3-1 to TRBJ2-3; 10 nucleotides agree with TRBD2. The V and J ends lost 1 base and 1 base, in that order; junction bases with no gene match: 8. There are 18 residues in the CDR3. Germline V CDR1 and CDR2: LGHDT, YNNKEL (reference sequence). Here the CDR3 reads CASSQVFPSGRGTDTQYF. The CDR3 coding sequence is TGTGCCAGCAGCCAAGTTTTCCCGAGCGGGAGGGGCACAGATACGCAGTATTTT.

This clonotype showed up just a few times. V and J are TRBV7-8 and TRBJ2-5; D remains ambiguous. V gave up 1 base and J gave up 5 bases, with 20 bases separating them. Germline CDR1 and CDR2: SGHVS and FQNEAQ. This CDR3 is built from 17 residues. This CDR3 is CASSLEIVGSSAETQYF. For the CDR3, the DNA is TGTGCCAGCAGCTTAGAGATCGTTGGGTCCAGCGCCGAGACCCAGTACTTC.

This chain connects TRBV10-3 to TRBJ2-7; unclear D gene. With the DNA end fitting TRBJ2-5 better, the J assignment may be wrong. The CDR3 is 15 amino acids. In germline, CDR1 is ENHRY, CDR2 SYGVKD. The DNA of the CDR3 is TGTGCCATCAGTGAGTCGTCGACAACACGAGAGACCCAGTACTTC. As protein: CAISESSTTRETQYF.

Only one count was recorded for this clonotype. The chain has TRBV14 and TRBJ1-1; 7 bases line up with TRBD1. This CDR3 is 13 amino acids long. V lost 4 bases to trimming and J lost 7 bases; unmatched junction nucleotides: 6. The germline V gene encodes CDR1 SGHDN and CDR2 FVKESK. CDR3 region: CASSLNWDSEAFF. The CDR3 DNA reads TGTGCCAGCAGCCTAAACTGGGACAGTGAAGCTTTCTTT.

The genes are TRBV2 and TRBJ1-1; D remains unclear. Trimming cost V 9 bases and J 8 bases, with 10 bases left between them. Germline V gene sequence: CDR1 SNHLY, CDR2 FYNNEI. The CDR3 has 10 amino acids. This chain's CDR3 is CARGPDEAFF. Here the CDR3 DNA reads TGTGCCAGAGGGCCCGACGAAGCTTTCTTT.

The V and J genes are TRBV29-1 and TRBJ2-1; no firm D call. CDR1 and CDR2 (germline): SQVTM, ANQGSEA. The CDR3 extends over 15 amino acids. Between the trimmed V and J ends, which lost 0 bases and 0 bases, there was a span of 9 bases. The CDR3 nucleotides are TGCAGCGTTGAAGATAGGTGGGGCTCCTACAATGAGCAGTTCTTC. The encoded protein is CSVEDRWGSYNEQFF.

In this sample, this clonotype turned up a few times. The chain links TRBV29-1 to TRBJ2-7, with D possibly being TRBD2 (5 bases). The V end was cut by 7 bases, the J end by 2 bases, with 18 bases between. Germline lookup yields CDR1 SQVTM and CDR2 ANQGSEA. This CDR3 is 14 amino acids long. In nucleotides, the CDR3 is TGCAGCGCCGAAATACCATCGGGGACCTACGAGCAGTACTTC. It is translated as CSAEIPSGTYEQYF.

This chain uses TRBV5-1 with TRBJ2-3; 10 nucleotides agree with TRBD2. Germline loops: CDR1 SGHRS, CDR2 YFSETQ. This CDR3 is 18 amino acids long. J lost 2 bases, V lost 3 bases, and 12 bases had no gene match. CDR3 sequence: CASSSLQGLAEITDTQYF. For the CDR3, the DNA is TGCGCCAGCAGCTCGCTCCAAGGACTAGCGGAGATCACAGATACGCAGTATTTT.

This sequence joins TRBV3-1 and TRBJ2-3, with D perhaps TRBD2 (6 bases). The ends were cut back, 0 bases at V and 9 bases at J, with 10 bases in the middle. The CDR3 spans 13 residues. From germline, CDR1 is LGHDT and CDR2 YNNKEL (reference sequence). CDR3 in DNA: TGTGCCAGCAGCCAAGATCTGGCGGGGACGCAGTATTTT. It is translated as CASSQDLAGTQYF.

This CDR3 is CASSLLATSGKHNEQFF. The CDR3 region has the DNA TGTGCCAGCAGCTTACTGGCGACTAGCGGGAAGCACAATGAGCAGTTCTTC. This chain connects TRBV7-8 to TRBJ2-1; 11 bases fit TRBD2. The CDR3 is made up of 17 amino acids. Germline V CDR1 and CDR2: SGHVS, FQNEAQ. Germline trimming cut 2 bases from V and 5 bases from J; bases unmatched to any gene: 8.

V is TRBV9 and J is TRBJ2-7; 7 nucleotides line up with TRBD1. Germline V gene lookup returns CDR1 SGDLS and CDR2 YYNGEE. V trimming: 4 bases; J trimming: 1 base; junction bases outside the gene matches: 8. The CDR3 length is 15 residues. CDR3 DNA: TGTGCCAGCAGCCCCCAGACAGGGCTGTCCTACGAGCAGTACTTC. The encoded protein is CASSPQTGLSYEQYF.

The V call is TRBV7-2, the J call TRBJ2-7; D possibly corresponds to TRBD2 (5 bases). The DNA end favors TRBJ2-5, so the J call may be wrong. This CDR3 contains 15 residues. From germline, CDR1 is SGHTA and CDR2 FQGNSA. CDR3 sequence: CASSLAGVWTETQYF. The CDR3 coding sequence is TGTGCCAGCAGCCTCGCGGGCGTTTGGACCGAGACCCAGTACTTC.

This chain joins TRBV3-1 and TRBJ2-5; 10 bases line up with TRBD1. The CDR3 consists of 15 residues. The V gene end was trimmed by 4 bases and the J gene end by 3 bases; junction bases not matched to a gene: 5. Germline assignment: CDR1 LGHDT and CDR2 YNNKEL (reference sequence). The CDR3 here is CASSRDGTGEETQYF. Written as DNA, the CDR3 is TGTGCCAGCAGCCGCGACGGGACAGGGGAAGAGACCCAGTACTTC.

The V gene is TRBV7-8, the J gene TRBJ2-5; D call uncertain. Germline loops: CDR1 SGHVS, CDR2 FQNEAQ. V gave up 1 base and J gave up 0 bases, with 9 bases separating them. CDR3 length equals 15 residues. The CDR3 sequence: CASSLDPDDQETQYF. Written as DNA, the CDR3 is TGTGCCAGCAGCTTAGACCCGGACGACCAAGAGACCCAGTACTTC.

There are a few counts of this clonotype. This chain joins TRBV7-3 and TRBJ1-2, with D possibly matching TRBD1 (5 bases). Germline loops: CDR1 SGHTA, CDR2 FQGTGA. V lost 0 bases, J lost 3 bases, and 17 bases lay in between. This CDR3 spans 17 amino acids. The CDR3 loop reads CASSLTGGASQYYGYTF. In DNA form, the CDR3 reads TGTGCCAGCAGCTTAACTGGCGGGGCCAGCCAATACTATGGCTACACCTTC.

A few counts support this clonotype. This sequence joins TRBV5-1 and TRBJ1-1, with D hard to call. Per the germline V gene, CDR1 is SGHRS and CDR2 is YFSETQ. Trimming took 0 bases from V and 7 from J, leaving 7 bases between them. This CDR3 has 12 residues. CDR3 bases: TGCGCCAGCAGCTTGGGTGGATATGAAGCTTTCTTT. Its protein product is CASSLGGYEAFF.

This chain links TRBV12-3 or TRBV12-4 with TRBJ1-5; TRBD1 is a possible D gene (6 bases). This CDR3 has 14 amino acids. V lost 2 bases and J 7 bases, leaving 12 bases between the germline ends. The CDR3: CASSLKPGDQPQHF. The CDR3 coding sequence is TGTGCCAGCAGTTTAAAACCAGGGGACCAGCCCCAGCATTTT.

The genes are TRBV5-1 and TRBJ1-2; D perhaps matches TRBD1 (5 bases). The CDR3 length is 16 residues. Germline lookup yields CDR1 SGHRS and CDR2 YFSETQ. V shed 0 bases and J shed 5 bases, with 17 bases lying between them. CDR3 sequence (DNA): TGCGCCAGCAGCTTGGCCAGCAAGGGGAGAATTTATGGCTACACCTTC. It translates to CASSLASKGRIYGYTF.

This clonotype was found a few times. The chain couples TRBV28 to TRBJ2-4; TRBD2 matches at 10 bases. CDR1 is MDHEN, CDR2 SYDVKM, per germline. V dropped 6 bases and J dropped 14; count of bases not matched to a gene: 13. The CDR3 has 14 residues. CDR3 sequence: CASRRASGSGSEYF. Written as DNA, the CDR3 is TGTGCCAGCAGAAGGGCTAGCGGGAGTGGGTCTGAGTACTTC.

This chain connects TRBV5-1 to TRBJ2-4, with 7 bases fitting TRBD1. CDR3 length: 18 residues. With V trimmed by 0 bases and J by 0 bases, 9 bases remained unmatched. Per the germline V gene, CDR1 is SGHRS and CDR2 is YFSETQ. CDR3 nucleotides: TGCGCCAGCAGCTTGGAGTACGGCAGGGGGTTAGCCAAAAACATTCAGTACTTC. Amino acids: CASSLEYGRGLAKNIQYF. Full variable domain (missing parts from reference TRBV5-1 and TRBJ2-4): KAGVTQTPRYLIKTRGQQVTLSCSPISGHRSVSWYQQTPGQGLQFLFEYFSETQRNKGNFPGRFSGRQFSNSRSEMNVSTLELGDSALYLCASSLEYGRGLAKNIQYFGAGTRLSVL.

The rearrangement uses TRBV20-1 and TRBJ2-6; TRBD1 matches at 9 bases. This CDR3 comprises 19 residues. V gave up 1 base and J gave up 4 bases; unmatched junction bases: 14. Germline V gene data show CDR1 as DFQATT and CDR2 as SNEGSKA (reference sequence). The chain's CDR3 is CSARVPGTGNPSGANVLTF. The CDR3, as DNA: TGCAGTGCTAGAGTCCCCGGGACAGGGAATCCCTCCGGGGCCAACGTCCTGACTTTC.

The gene calls are TRBV20-1 and TRBJ2-5; D gene unclear. Germline assignment: CDR1 DFQATT and CDR2 SNEGSKA (reference sequence). V dropped 5 bases and J dropped 5 bases, with 9 bases sitting between them. The CDR3 consists of 11 residues. The chain's CDR3 is CSAPLEETQYF. In DNA form, the CDR3 reads TGCAGTGCTCCCCTCGAGGAGACCCAGTACTTC.

In this sample, this clonotype turned up a few times. V gene TRBV5-8 combines with J gene TRBJ2-7; D is possibly TRBD2 (6 bases). Germline CDR1 SGHTS, CDR2 YDEGEE. Trimming stripped 5 bases from V and 5 bases from J, with 14 bases between. The CDR3 covers 13 residues. CDR3 DNA: TGTGCCAGCAGTCAGGACGGGAGACACGAGCAGTACTTC. Amino acids: CASSQDGRHEQYF.

The genes are TRBV20-1 and TRBJ2-3; TRBD2 matches 7 bases. The V gene end was trimmed by 3 bases and the J gene end by 4 bases; junction bases not matched to a gene: 10. This CDR3 is built from 15 residues. Germline assignment: CDR1 DFQATT and CDR2 SNEGSKA (reference sequence). The CDR3 nucleotides read TGCAGTGCTAGTCAAGGTCGGCGGGAGCCAGATACGCAGTATTTT. Amino acid sequence: CSASQGRREPDTQYF.